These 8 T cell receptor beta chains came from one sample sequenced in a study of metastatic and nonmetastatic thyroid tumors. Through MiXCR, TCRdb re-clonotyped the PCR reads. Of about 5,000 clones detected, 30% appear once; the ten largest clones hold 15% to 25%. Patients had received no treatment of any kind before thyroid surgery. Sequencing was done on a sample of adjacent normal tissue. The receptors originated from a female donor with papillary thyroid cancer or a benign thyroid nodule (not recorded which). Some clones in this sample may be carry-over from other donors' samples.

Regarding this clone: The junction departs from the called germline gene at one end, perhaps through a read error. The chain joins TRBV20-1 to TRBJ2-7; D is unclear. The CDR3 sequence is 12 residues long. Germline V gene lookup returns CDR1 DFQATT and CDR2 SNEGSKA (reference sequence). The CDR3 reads CGATDRAHEQYF. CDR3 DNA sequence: TGCGGTGCCACGGACCGAGCCCACGAGCAGTACTTC.

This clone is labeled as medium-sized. The CDR3 coding sequence is TGTGCCAGCAGTTTAGGGGGACAGGGTAGACTGACGCAGTTCTTC. As protein: CASSLGGQGRLTQFF. V is TRBV28 and J is TRBJ2-1, with 9 bases that match TRBD1. Per germline, CDR1 MDHEN and CDR2 SYDVKM. This CDR3 comprises 15 residues. Unmatched junction bases numbered 11, after V lost 2 bases and J lost 12 bases.

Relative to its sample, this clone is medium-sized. The CDR3 here is CASSKEGLAGAGELFF. DNA for the CDR3: TGCGCCAGCAGCAAGGAGGGACTAGCGGGAGCCGGGGAGCTGTTTTTT. The chain is built from TRBV5-1 and TRBJ2-2, with 14 bases that match TRBD2. J lost 6 bases, V lost 4 bases, and 5 bases had no gene match. The CDR3 loop spans 16 amino acids. Germline CDR1 reads SGHRS; CDR2 reads YFSETQ.

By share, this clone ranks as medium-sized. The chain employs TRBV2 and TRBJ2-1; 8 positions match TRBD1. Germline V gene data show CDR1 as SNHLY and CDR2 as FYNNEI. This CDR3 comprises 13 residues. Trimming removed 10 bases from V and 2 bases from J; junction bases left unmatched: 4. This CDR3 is CATRQGTYNEQFF. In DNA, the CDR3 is TGTGCCACCCGACAGGGGACCTACAATGAGCAGTTCTTC.

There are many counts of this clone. The CDR3 loop reads CASSSGLSGRAGTQYF. The CDR3 nucleotides are TGCGCCAGCAGCTCCGGGCTTAGCGGGAGGGCCGGAACGCAGTATTTT. V usage is TRBV5-1 and J usage is TRBJ2-3; 11 positions match TRBD2. CDR3 length equals 16 residues. Germline CDR1 SGHRS, CDR2 YFSETQ. V lost 3 bases, J lost 9 bases, and 12 bases stayed unmatched.

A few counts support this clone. The CDR3 region has the DNA TGTGCCAGCAGTAGGGACAACGAAGCTTTCTTT. This sequence encodes CASSRDNEAFF. The rearrangement joins TRBV6-1 to TRBJ1-1, with D perhaps matching TRBD1 (6 bases). The length of the CDR3 is 11 residues. Germline-derived CDR1 and CDR2 are MNHNS and SASEGT. The ends were cut back, 5 bases at V and 8 bases at J, with 9 bases in the middle.

DNA of the CDR3: TGTGCCAGCAGTGAGAGGCCTTTCGAGCAGTACTTC. It yields the protein CASSERPFEQYF. J is TRBJ2-7 and V is TRBV2; D is undetermined. The germline gives CDR1 SNHLY, CDR2 FYNNEI. V shed 3 bases and J shed 6 bases, with 9 bases lying between them. This CDR3 is built from 12 residues.

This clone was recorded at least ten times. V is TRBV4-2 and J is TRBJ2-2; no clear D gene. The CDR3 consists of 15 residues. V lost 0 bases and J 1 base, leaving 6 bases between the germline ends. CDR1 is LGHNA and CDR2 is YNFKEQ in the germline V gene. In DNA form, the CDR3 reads TGTGCCAGCAGCCAAGAGCGCGTGAACACCGGGGAGCTGTTTTTT. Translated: CASSQERVNTGELFF.